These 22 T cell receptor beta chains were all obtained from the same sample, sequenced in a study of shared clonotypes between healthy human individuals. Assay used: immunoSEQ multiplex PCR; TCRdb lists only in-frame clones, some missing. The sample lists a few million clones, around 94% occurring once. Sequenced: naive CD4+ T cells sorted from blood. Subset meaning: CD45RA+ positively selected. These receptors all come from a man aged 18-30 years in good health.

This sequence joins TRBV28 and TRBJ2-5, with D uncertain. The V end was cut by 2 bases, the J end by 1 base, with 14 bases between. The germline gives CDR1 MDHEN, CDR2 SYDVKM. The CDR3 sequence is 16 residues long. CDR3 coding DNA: TGTGCCAGCAGTTTACACGGAGCTAGGGCCCAAGAGACCCAGTACTTC. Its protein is CASSLHGARAQETQYF. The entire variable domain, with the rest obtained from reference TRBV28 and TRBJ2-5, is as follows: DVKVTQSSRYLVKRTGEKVFLECVQDMDHENMFWYRQDPGLGLRLIYFSYDVKMKEKGDIPEGYSVSREKKERFSLILESASTNQTSMYLCASSLHGARAQETQYFGPGTRLLVL.

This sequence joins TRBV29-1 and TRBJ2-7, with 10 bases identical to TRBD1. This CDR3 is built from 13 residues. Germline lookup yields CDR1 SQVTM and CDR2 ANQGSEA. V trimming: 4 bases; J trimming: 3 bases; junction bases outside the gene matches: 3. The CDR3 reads CSVVRDRGYEQYF. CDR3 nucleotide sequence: TGCAGCGTTGTCCGGGACAGGGGCTACGAGCAGTACTTC.

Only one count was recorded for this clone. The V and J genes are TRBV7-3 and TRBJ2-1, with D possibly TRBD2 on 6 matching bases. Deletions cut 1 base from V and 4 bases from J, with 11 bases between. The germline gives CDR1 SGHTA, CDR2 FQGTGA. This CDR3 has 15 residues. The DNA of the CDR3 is TGTGCCAGCAGCTTAATTGGCGGGACTTACAATGAGCAGTTCTTC. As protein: CASSLIGGTYNEQFF.

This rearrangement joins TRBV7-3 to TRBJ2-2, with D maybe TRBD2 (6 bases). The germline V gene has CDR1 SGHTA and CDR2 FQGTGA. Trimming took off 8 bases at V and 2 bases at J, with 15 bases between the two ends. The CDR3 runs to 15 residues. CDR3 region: CASGPAGKNTGELFF. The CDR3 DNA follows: TGTGCCAGCGGACCGGCGGGGAAAAACACCGGGGAGCTGTTTTTT.

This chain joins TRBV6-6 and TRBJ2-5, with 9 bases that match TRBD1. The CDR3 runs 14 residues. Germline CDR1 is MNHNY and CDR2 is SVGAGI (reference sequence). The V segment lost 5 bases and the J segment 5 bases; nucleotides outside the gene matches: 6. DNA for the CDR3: TGTGCCAGCAGTCGGACAGGGGAGAGGGAGACCCAGTACTTC. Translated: CASSRTGERETQYF.

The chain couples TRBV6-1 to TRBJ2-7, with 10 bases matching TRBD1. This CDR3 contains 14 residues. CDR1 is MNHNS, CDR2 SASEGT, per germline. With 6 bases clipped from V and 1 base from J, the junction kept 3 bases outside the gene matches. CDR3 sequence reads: CASRDRGGSYEQYF. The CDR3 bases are TGTGCCAGCAGGGACAGGGGGGGTTCCTACGAGCAGTACTTC.

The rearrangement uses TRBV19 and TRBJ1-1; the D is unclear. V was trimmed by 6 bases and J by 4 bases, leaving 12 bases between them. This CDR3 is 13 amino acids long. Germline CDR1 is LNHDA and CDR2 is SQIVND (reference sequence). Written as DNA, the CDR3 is TGTGCCAGTAGAATTGGCGCCGCCACTGAAGCTTTCTTT. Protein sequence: CASRIGAATEAFF.

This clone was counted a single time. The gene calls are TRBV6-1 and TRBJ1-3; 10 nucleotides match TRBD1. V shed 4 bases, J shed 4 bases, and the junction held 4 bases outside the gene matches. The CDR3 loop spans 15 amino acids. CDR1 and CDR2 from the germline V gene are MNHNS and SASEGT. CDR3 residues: CASSAGTGAGNTIYF. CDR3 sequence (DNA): TGTGCCAGCAGTGCAGGGACAGGGGCCGGAAACACCATATATTTT.

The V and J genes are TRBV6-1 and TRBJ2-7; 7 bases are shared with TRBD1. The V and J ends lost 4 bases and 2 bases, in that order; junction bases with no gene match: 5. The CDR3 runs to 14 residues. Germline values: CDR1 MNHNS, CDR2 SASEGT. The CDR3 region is CASSVTQGTYEQYF. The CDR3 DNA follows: TGTGCCAGCAGTGTAACACAGGGGACCTACGAGCAGTACTTC.

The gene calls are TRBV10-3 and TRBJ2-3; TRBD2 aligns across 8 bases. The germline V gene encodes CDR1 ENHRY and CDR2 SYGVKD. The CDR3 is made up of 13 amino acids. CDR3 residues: CANGGAGTDTQYF. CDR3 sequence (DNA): TGTGCGAACGGGGGGGCGGGCACAGATACGCAGTATTTT.

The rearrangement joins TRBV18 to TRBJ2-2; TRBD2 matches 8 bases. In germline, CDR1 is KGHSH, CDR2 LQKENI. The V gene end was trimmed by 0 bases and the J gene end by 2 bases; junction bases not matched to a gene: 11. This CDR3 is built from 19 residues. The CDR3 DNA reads TGTGCCAGCTCACCACCCGGGACTAGTCATGGAGTAAACACCGGGGAGCTGTTTTTT. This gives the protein CASSPPGTSHGVNTGELFF.

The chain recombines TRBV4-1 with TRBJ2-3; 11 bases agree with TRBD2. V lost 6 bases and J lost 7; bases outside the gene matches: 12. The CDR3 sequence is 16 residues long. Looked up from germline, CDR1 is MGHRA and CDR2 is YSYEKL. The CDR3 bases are TGCGCCAGCAGAGATAATAGCGGGGGGGCCGGGAATACGCAGTATTTT. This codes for CASRDNSGGAGNTQYF.

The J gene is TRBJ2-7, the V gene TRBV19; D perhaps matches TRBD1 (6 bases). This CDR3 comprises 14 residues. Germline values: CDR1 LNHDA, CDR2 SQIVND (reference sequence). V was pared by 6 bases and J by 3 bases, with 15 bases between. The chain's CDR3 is CASRVATGGYEQYF. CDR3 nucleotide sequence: TGTGCCAGTAGAGTTGCGACAGGAGGCTACGAGCAGTACTTC.

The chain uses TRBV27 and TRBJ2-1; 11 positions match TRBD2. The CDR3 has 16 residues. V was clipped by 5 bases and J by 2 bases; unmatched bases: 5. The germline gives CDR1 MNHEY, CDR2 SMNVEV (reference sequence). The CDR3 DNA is TGTGCCAGCAGTATCCTTAGCGGGAGGGCCTACAATGAGCAGTTCTTC. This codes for CASSILSGRAYNEQFF.

CDR3 sequence reads: CAWSGEADSSTLHF. CDR3 nucleotide sequence: TGTGCCTGGAGTGGAGAGGCAGATTCGTCCACCCTCCACTTT. This chain uses TRBV30 with TRBJ1-6; no clear D. The CDR3 contains 14 residues. Germline V gene data show CDR1 as GTSNPN and CDR2 as SVGIG (reference sequence). V was cut by 1 base and J by 14 bases, with 18 bases left in between.

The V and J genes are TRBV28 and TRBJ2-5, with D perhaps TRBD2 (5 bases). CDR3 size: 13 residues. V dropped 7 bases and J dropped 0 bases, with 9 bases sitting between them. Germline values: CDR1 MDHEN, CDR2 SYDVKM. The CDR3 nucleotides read TGTGCCAGCACTTCCGGGAACCAAGAGACCCAGTACTTC. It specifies CASTSGNQETQYF. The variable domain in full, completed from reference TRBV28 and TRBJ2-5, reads DVKVTQSSRYLVKRTGEKVFLECVQDMDHENMFWYRQDPGLGLRLIYFSYDVKMKEKGDIPEGYSVSREKKERFSLILESASTNQTSMYLCASTSGNQETQYFGPGTRLLVL.

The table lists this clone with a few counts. This CDR3 is CATVAVPGQEEANYGYTF. As DNA, the CDR3 is TGTGCCACCGTCGCGGTACCGGGACAGGAGGAAGCTAACTATGGCTACACCTTC. The chain uses TRBV10-3 and TRBJ1-2; TRBD1 matches 8 bases. The V gene's germline CDR1 is ENHRY and CDR2 SYGVKD. V was pared by 10 bases and J by 0 bases, with 19 bases of the junction left unmatched. The length of the CDR3 is 18 residues.

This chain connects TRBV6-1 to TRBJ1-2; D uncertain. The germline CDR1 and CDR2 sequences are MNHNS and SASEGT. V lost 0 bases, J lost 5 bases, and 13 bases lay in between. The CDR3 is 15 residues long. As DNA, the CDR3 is TGTGCCAGCAGTGAAGCCTCGACAACGGGATATGGCTACACCTTC. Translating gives CASSEASTTGYGYTF.

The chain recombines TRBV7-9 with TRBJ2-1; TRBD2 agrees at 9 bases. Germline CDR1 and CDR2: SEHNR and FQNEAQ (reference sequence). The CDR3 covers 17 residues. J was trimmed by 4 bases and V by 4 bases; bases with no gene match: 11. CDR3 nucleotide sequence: TGTGCCAGCAGCTCCCACGGCGCGGGAGGGTCTTACAATGAGCAGTTCTTC. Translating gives CASSSHGAGGSYNEQFF.

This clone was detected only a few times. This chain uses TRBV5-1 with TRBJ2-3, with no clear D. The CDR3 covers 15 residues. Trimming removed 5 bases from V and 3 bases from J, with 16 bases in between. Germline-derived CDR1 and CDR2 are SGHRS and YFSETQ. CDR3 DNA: TGCGCCAGCAGGCCCGCGTTGTCCTCAACAGATACGCAGTATTTT. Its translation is CASRPALSSTDTQYF.

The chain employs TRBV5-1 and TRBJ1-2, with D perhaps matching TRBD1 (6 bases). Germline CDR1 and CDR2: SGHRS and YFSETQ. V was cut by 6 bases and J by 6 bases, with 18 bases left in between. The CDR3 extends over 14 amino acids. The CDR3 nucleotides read TGCGCCAGCACGGGAATACGGGGGGCCGATGGCTACACCTTC. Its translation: CASTGIRGADGYTF.

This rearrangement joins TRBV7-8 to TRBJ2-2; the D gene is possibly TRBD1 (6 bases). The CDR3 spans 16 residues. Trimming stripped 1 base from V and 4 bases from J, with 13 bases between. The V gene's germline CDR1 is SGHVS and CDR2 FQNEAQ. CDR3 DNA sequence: TGTGCCAGCAGCTTAGGAGTCGCAGGGGTCACCGGGGAGCTGTTTTTT. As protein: CASSLGVAGVTGELFF. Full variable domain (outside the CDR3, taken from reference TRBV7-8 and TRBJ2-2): GAGVSQSPRYKVAKRGQDVALRCDPISGHVSLFWYQQALGQGPEFLTYFQNEAQLDKSGLPSDRFFAERPEGSVSTLKIQRTQQEDSAVYLCASSLGVAGVTGELFFGEGSRLTVL.